The TCR beta chain under discussion was sequenced for a study of T cell changes during pregnancy in multiple sclerosis. Deletions cut 6 bases from V and 1 base from J, with 15 bases between. The CDR3 contains 15 residues. Germline V gives CDR1 MGHDK, CDR2 SYGVNS. Assay used: immunoSEQ multiplex PCR; TCRdb lists only in-frame clones, some missing. The sample records roughly 43,000 clones, roughly 87% being singletons. The chain joins TRBV25-1 to TRBJ1-1; a possible D gene is TRBD1 (5 bases). Sequencing used CD4+ T cells from peripheral blood mononuclear cells, obtained after pregnancy. The sequence came from a female donor with multiple sclerosis, enrolled in a pregnancy study. The CDR3 region has the DNA TGTGCCAGCAGGGAGGCCGGGACTGAGAACACTGAAGCTTTCTTT. Amino acids: CASREAGTENTEAFF.